This T cell receptor beta chain comes out of a study of CD8 T cells in ankylosing spondylitis. Findings and limits, study-wide: Disease-linked clones bore a CD8+ phenotype and were relatively rare in peripheral blood. Characteristic of ankylosing spondylitis blood, it appeared, was a TCR beta motif comprising roughly 8 highly homologous variants. A subset of motif variants has previously been described in the synovial fluid and blood of reactive arthritis. Disease-linked clones reportedly showed significant enrichment in matched ankylosing spondylitis synovial fluid.

The CDR3 runs to 16 residues. V trimming: 5 bases; J trimming: 2 bases; junction bases outside the gene matches: 7. Germline V gene data show CDR1 as SGHNT and CDR2 as YENEEA. Construction of TCR beta libraries was performed using quantitative 5'-RACE with molecular barcodes. TCRdb redid the calling of the 5' RACE reads with MiXCR, one entry per CDR3 protein. The sample contains some 800,000 distinct CDR3 sequences, about 11% of which appear only once. In regard to this clonotype: Antigen specificity is unknown.

The sample was blood, either unsorted or a sorted T cell fraction (not recorded which). The V call is TRBV11-3, the J call TRBJ2-3, with 10 bases that match TRBD2. This TCR derives from a male donor with ankylosing spondylitis. Written as DNA, the CDR3 is TGTGCCAGCAGCCATGGACTAGCGGCTGACACAGATACGCAGTATTTT. Protein product: CASSHGLAADTDTQYF. Full variable domain (missing parts from reference TRBV11-3 and TRBJ2-3): EAGVVQSPRYKIIEKKQPVAFWCNPISGHNTLYWYLQNLGQGPELLIRYENEEAVDDSQLPKDRFSAERLKGVDSTLKIQPAELGDSAVYLCASSHGLAADTDTQYFGPGTRLTVL.